This note documents a single T cell receptor (beta chain) sequence. Its specificity is not known. These data belong to a study of OX40 agonist ivuxolimab in advanced cancers. Whole-study context: At under 85% male, the cohort had a mean age of approximately 60 years, ranging from roughly 20 to 90.

Repertoires were generated with immunoSEQ multiplex PCR, while TCRdb's copy carries only in-frame clones and drops some. The sample records approximately 70,000 clones, 86% being singletons. Findings and caveats of the study: Individuals who were partial responders at 0.1-3.0 mg/kg had clonal expansion that ranked among the lowest.

Baseline, cycle 4 day 1, and cycle 7 day 1 were the blood sampling points. CDR1 and CDR2 from the germline V gene are MDHEN and SYDVKM. V was clipped by 8 bases and J by 7 bases, with 15 bases between them. The CDR3 is 13 amino acids. This clonotype was obtained from an adult with an advanced solid tumor such as melanoma, head and neck, liver or kidney cancer. The sequenced sample was CD4+ or CD8+ T cells sorted from blood, obtained in a trial of the OX40 agonist ivuxolimab. The chain joins TRBV28 to TRBJ2-1, with D maybe TRBD2 (6 bases). The CDR3: CASPRRGSNEQFF. DNA of the CDR3: TGTGCCAGCCCTAGGCGGGGTTCGAATGAGCAGTTCTTC.